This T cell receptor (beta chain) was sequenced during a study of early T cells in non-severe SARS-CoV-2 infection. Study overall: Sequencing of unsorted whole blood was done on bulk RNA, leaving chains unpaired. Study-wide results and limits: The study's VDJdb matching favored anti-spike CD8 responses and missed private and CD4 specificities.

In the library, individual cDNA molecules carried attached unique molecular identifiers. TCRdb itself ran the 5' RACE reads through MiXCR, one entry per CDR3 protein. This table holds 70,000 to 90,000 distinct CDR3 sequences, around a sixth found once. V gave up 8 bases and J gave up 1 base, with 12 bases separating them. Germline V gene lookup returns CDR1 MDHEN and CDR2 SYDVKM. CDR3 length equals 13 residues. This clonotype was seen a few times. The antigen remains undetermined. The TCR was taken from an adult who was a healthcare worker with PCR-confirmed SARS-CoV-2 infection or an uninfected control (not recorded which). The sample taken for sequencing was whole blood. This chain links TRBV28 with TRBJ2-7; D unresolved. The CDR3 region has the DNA TGTGCCAGCCGAAACGTTGTGTCCTACGAGCAGTACTTC. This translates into CASRNVVSYEQYF.